One sample yielded the 22 T cell receptor beta chains listed below, sequenced in a study of cytomegalovirus exposure and HLA in healthy donors. PCR was performed using 60 Vbeta and 13 Jbeta primers. Clones were sequenced by immunoSEQ multiplex PCR, and TCRdb holds only the in-frame ones, with some missing. The repertoire includes roughly 120,000 clones, about 80% of them detected once, and around 3% sits in the top ten. The source material was PBMCs. Receptor source: a woman younger than 30 in good health and CMV-seropositive.

This sequence joins TRBV7-2 and TRBJ2-3; D is unresolved. Trimming cost V 1 base and J 4 bases, with 9 bases left between them. Germline values: CDR1 SGHTA, CDR2 FQGNSA. The CDR3 is made up of 14 amino acids. The CDR3 DNA is TGTGCCAGCAGCTTAGGTCCGGTTTCAGATACGCAGTATTTT. It is translated as CASSLGPVSDTQYF.

The chain joins TRBV28 to TRBJ2-5; the match to TRBD1 covers 7 bases. The trim removed 3 bases at V and 2 bases at J, leaving 12 bases unmatched. The CDR3 covers 17 residues. Germline lookup yields CDR1 MDHEN and CDR2 SYDVKM. The CDR3 DNA reads TGTGCCAGCAGTTTTCGGTCGCCGGGACAGTCTCAAGAGACCCAGTACTTC. As protein: CASSFRSPGQSQETQYF.

V gene TRBV15 combines with J gene TRBJ2-5, with D tentatively TRBD1 (6 bases). CDR3 size: 15 residues. The germline V and J ends were trimmed by 2 bases and 5 bases, with 15 bases remaining between them. Germline V gives CDR1 LNHNV, CDR2 YYDKDF (reference sequence). CDR3 DNA sequence: TGTGCCACCAGCAGAATACAGGGTGTAGAGGAGACCCAGTACTTC. Protein sequence: CATSRIQGVEETQYF.

The chain combines TRBV7-6 with TRBJ2-2, with 10 bases lining up with TRBD2. This CDR3 contains 16 residues. V lost 5 bases, J lost 1 base, and 4 bases stayed unmatched. Germline lookup yields CDR1 SGHVS and CDR2 FNYEAQ. CDR3 region: CASSLRTSGNTGELFF. CDR3 DNA: TGTGCCAGCAGCCTCAGGACTAGCGGGAACACCGGGGAGCTGTTTTTT.

The chain employs TRBV27 and TRBJ1-1; unclear D gene. CDR3 size: 15 residues. The V end was cut by 4 bases, the J end by 3 bases, with 15 bases between. The germline V gene encodes CDR1 MNHEY and CDR2 SMNVEV (reference sequence). The CDR3 DNA reads as TGTGCCAGCAGTTACGGTGAAGGAGGCTACACTGAAGCTTTCTTT. The encoded protein is CASSYGEGGYTEAFF.

This rearrangement joins TRBV5-1 to TRBJ2-1; D remains ambiguous. The ends were cut back, 3 bases at V and 1 base at J, with 5 bases in the middle. CDR3 length equals 13 residues. Germline CDR1 and CDR2: SGHRS and YFSETQ. CDR3 DNA: TGCGCCAGCAGCTCCCCATCCTACAATGAGCAGTTCTTC. This gives the protein CASSSPSYNEQFF.

This clone was observed a single time. The genes are TRBV2 and TRBJ1-2; 9 bases line up with TRBD1. This CDR3 has 14 amino acids. Germline lookup yields CDR1 SNHLY and CDR2 FYNNEI. The V gene end was trimmed by 6 bases and the J gene end by 4 bases; junction bases not matched to a gene: 6. The CDR3 region is CASRDRDRAYGYTF. The CDR3 bases are TGTGCCAGCAGGGACCGGGACAGGGCCTATGGCTACACCTTC.

J is TRBJ2-7 and V is TRBV9; perhaps TRBD2 as D (6 bases). Germline CDR1 SGDLS, CDR2 YYNGEE. This CDR3 region has 14 residues. V was clipped by 3 bases and J by 0 bases, with 10 bases between them. CDR3 protein: CASSAGVGSYEQYF. In nucleotides, the CDR3 is TGTGCCAGCAGCGCGGGGGTCGGCTCCTACGAGCAGTACTTC.

V usage is TRBV6-1 and J usage is TRBJ2-3, with D possibly TRBD1 on 6 matching bases. The CDR3 is 15 amino acids. Germline V gene lookup returns CDR1 MNHNS and CDR2 SASEGT. V was pared by 3 bases and J by 2 bases, with 12 bases between. CDR3 nucleotide sequence: TGTGCCAGCAGTGAGACAGGTACTAACACAGATACGCAGTATTTT. Protein product: CASSETGTNTDTQYF.

The chain is built from TRBV14 and TRBJ2-1; 12 bases map to TRBD2. CDR1 and CDR2 (germline): SGHDN, FVKESK. V trimming: 0 bases; J trimming: 2 bases; junction bases outside the gene matches: 2. The CDR3 totals 17 residues. This chain's CDR3 is CASSQESSGRAYNEQFF. CDR3 sequence (DNA): TGTGCCAGCAGCCAAGAGTCTAGCGGGAGGGCCTACAATGAGCAGTTCTTC. The complete variable domain, with remaining parts taken from reference TRBV14 and TRBJ2-1, reads EAGVTQFPSHSVIEKGQTVTLRCDPISGHDNLYWYRRVMGKEIKFLLHFVKESKQDESGMPNNRFLAERTGGTYSTLKVQPAELEDSGVYFCASSQESSGRAYNEQFFGPGTRLTVL.

This clone has just a few counts. V and J are TRBV7-3 and TRBJ2-1; D is perhaps TRBD2 (6 bases). V was trimmed by 2 bases and J by 7 bases, leaving 9 bases between them. This CDR3 has 13 amino acids. Germline CDR1 and CDR2: SGHTA and FQGTGA. CDR3 sequence (DNA): TGTGCCAGCAGCTTAGCAGGGAGGAATGAGCAGTTCTTC. Protein: CASSLAGRNEQFF.

The rearrangement uses TRBV30 and TRBJ2-7; no definite D call. V was cut by 2 bases and J by 3 bases, with 5 bases left in between. CDR1 is GTSNPN and CDR2 is SVGIG in the germline V gene (reference sequence). This CDR3 spans 11 amino acids. The CDR3 coding sequence is TGTGCCTGGAGTTTCGGCTACGAGCAGTACTTC. It encodes CAWSFGYEQYF. Full variable domain (outside the CDR3, taken from reference TRBV30 and TRBJ2-7): SQTIHQWPATLVQPVGSPLSLECTVEGTSNPNLYWYRQAAGRGLQLLFYSVGIGQISSEVPQNLSASRPQDRQFILSSKKLLLSDSGFYLCAWSFGYEQYFGPGTRLTVT.

The rearrangement links TRBV7-9 to TRBJ1-4, with 8 bases identical to TRBD1. CDR3 length equals 17 residues. Germline CDR1 and CDR2: SEHNR and FQNEAQ (reference sequence). V lost 1 base, J lost 4 bases, and 8 bases stayed unmatched. In DNA, the CDR3 is TGTGCCAGCAGCTTAGACAGGGGGGGACTTTTTAATGAAAAACTGTTTTTT. It translates to CASSLDRGGLFNEKLFF.

The CDR3 sequence: CASSLAGQGKDGYTF. DNA of the CDR3: TGTGCCAGCAGCTTAGCCGGACAGGGGAAGGATGGCTACACCTTC. The genes are TRBV13 and TRBJ1-2, with TRBD1 identical over 9 bases. The V gene's germline CDR1 is PRHDT and CDR2 FYEKMQ (reference sequence). V lost 1 base, J lost 6 bases, and 6 bases stayed unmatched. This CDR3 is 15 amino acids long.

The V call is TRBV7-8, the J call TRBJ2-5, with 10 bases matching TRBD2. Germline CDR1 SGHVS, CDR2 FQNEAQ. V dropped 4 bases and J dropped 8; count of bases not matched to a gene: 4. The CDR3 loop spans 13 amino acids. Here the CDR3 DNA reads TGTGCCAGCAGCTCGCTAGCGGGAGACACCCAGTACTTC. It encodes CASSSLAGDTQYF.

This sequence joins TRBV6-6 and TRBJ1-1; a weak D match, TRBD1 (5 bases). Trimming pared 4 bases from V and 4 bases from J, leaving 10 bases between. Per germline, CDR1 MNHNY and CDR2 SVGAGI (reference sequence). The CDR3 has 13 residues. CDR3 in DNA: TGTGCCAGCAGTTGGCCCGGGGGCACTGAAGCTTTCTTT. Encoded protein: CASSWPGGTEAFF.

The chain recombines TRBV11-2 with TRBJ2-1, with 8 bases aligning to TRBD2. The germline gives CDR1 SGHAT, CDR2 FQNNGV. This CDR3 is built from 15 residues. V lost 1 base and J lost 1; bases outside the gene matches: 0. CDR3 nucleotide sequence: TGTGCCAGCAGCTTAGCGGGAGGGTCCTACAATGAGCAGTTCTTC. Translating gives CASSLAGGSYNEQFF.

The chain uses TRBV30 and TRBJ1-5; 8 bases match TRBD1. Germline V gene lookup returns CDR1 GTSNPN and CDR2 SVGIG (reference sequence). This CDR3 is built from 14 residues. The V and J ends lost 3 bases and 1 base, in that order; junction bases with no gene match: 2. Here the CDR3 reads CAWRRQGSNQPQHF. The CDR3 DNA is TGTGCCTGGAGGAGACAGGGGAGCAATCAGCCCCAGCATTTT.

The chain links TRBV28 to TRBJ1-2; a weak D match, TRBD1 (5 bases). The V and J ends lost 7 bases and 4 bases respectively, with 10 bases between them. Germline loops: CDR1 MDHEN, CDR2 SYDVKM. CDR3 size: 12 residues. The CDR3 region has the DNA TGTGCCAGCACCCAGGGAAGCTATGGCTACACCTTC. Translation gives CASTQGSYGYTF.

The rearrangement links TRBV5-1 to TRBJ2-5; a weak D match, TRBD1 (6 bases). Germline V CDR1 and CDR2: SGHRS, YFSETQ. The CDR3 loop spans 13 amino acids. Trimming stripped 4 bases from V and 4 bases from J, with 11 bases between. CDR3 coding DNA: TGCGCCAGCAGCGGAACCAGGGGAGAGACCCAGTACTTC. Amino acid sequence: CASSGTRGETQYF.

The rearrangement links TRBV2 to TRBJ1-3; 10 nucleotides agree with TRBD1. The CDR3 spans 15 residues. The V gene's germline CDR1 is SNHLY and CDR2 FYNNEI. The junction had 11 bases not matched to a gene; V was cut back by 8 bases and J by 7 bases. The CDR3 coding sequence is TGTGCCAGCGGACCCGGGGACAGGGGATGGAACACCATATATTTT. Its protein product is CASGPGDRGWNTIYF.

This clone occurred a few times. This chain links TRBV10-1 with TRBJ2-2; D is possibly TRBD1 (6 bases). Germline V gives CDR1 WNHNN, CDR2 SYGVQD (reference sequence). V lost 3 bases to trimming and J lost 1 base, with 15 bases between them. This CDR3 contains 17 residues. CDR3 nucleotide sequence: TGCGCCAGCAGTGACTCCGCTACAGGGATGAACACCGGGGAGCTGTTTTTT. Protein product: CASSDSATGMNTGELFF.